The 27 T cell receptor beta chains listed next were all sequenced from one sample in a study of post-analysis software for immune sequencing data. No antigen is known for these receptors. General study findings and limits: Five or six TRBV segments were significantly more frequent in patients than in controls. TRBV5-6, TRBV5-1 and TRBV20-1 were among these segments.

Researchers reported that TCR beta cDNA libraries carried unique molecular identifiers. From the PCR reads, TCRdb called clonotypes with MiXCR, one entry per CDR3 protein. The table includes hundreds of thousands of distinct CDR3 sequences, around 64% detected once. Sequenced: blood. These receptor sequences come from a girl aged 2-10 years with multiple sclerosis.

In this sample, this clonotype turned up a few times. The gene calls are TRBV7-9 and TRBJ1-1; D remains unclear. Germline V gives CDR1 SEHNR, CDR2 FQNEAQ (reference sequence). The length of the CDR3 is 15 residues. V was pared by 5 bases and J by 3 bases, with 16 bases between. The CDR3 DNA is TGTGCCAGCAGCCCCTCCCGGTCGTTGGACACTGAAGCTTTCTTT. This gives the protein CASSPSRSLDTEAFF.

The CDR3 DNA reads TGCAGTGCTTCCCTTCCCATGTTTGGTCCTCAGCCCCAGCATTTT. Protein product: CSASLPMFGPQPQHF. V and J are TRBV20-1 and TRBJ1-5; D uncertain. From germline, CDR1 is DFQATT and CDR2 SNEGSKA (reference sequence). The CDR3 runs to 15 residues. The germline V and J ends were trimmed by 5 bases and 6 bases, with 20 bases remaining between them.

V usage is TRBV29-1 and J usage is TRBJ1-1, with a weak D call TRBD1 (6 bases). The CDR3 spans 13 residues. Deletions cut 8 bases from V and 2 bases from J, with 15 bases between. Germline V gene lookup returns CDR1 SQVTM and CDR2 ANQGSEA. The CDR3 here is CSIRRGGNTEAFF. For the CDR3, the DNA is TGCAGCATCAGGCGAGGGGGAAACACTGAAGCTTTCTTT.

The rearrangement links TRBV7-3 to TRBJ1-5, with 9 bases identical to TRBD1. V lost 2 bases to trimming and J lost 3 bases; unmatched junction nucleotides: 11. The CDR3 spans 18 residues. Germline values: CDR1 SGHTA, CDR2 FQGTGA. The CDR3 reads CASSLGPIRTGDNQPQHF. DNA of the CDR3: TGTGCCAGCAGCTTAGGACCGATTCGGACAGGGGACAATCAGCCCCAGCATTTT.

The J gene is TRBJ2-1, the V gene TRBV5-1; D remains unclear. Germline CDR1 SGHRS, CDR2 YFSETQ. Trimming removed 2 bases from V and 0 bases from J, with 18 bases in between. The CDR3 loop spans 18 amino acids. For the CDR3, the DNA is TGCGCCAGCAGCTTCTCCAACGCCGCCGACGGCTCCTACAATGAGCAGTTCTTC. Residues: CASSFSNAADGSYNEQFF.

The chain is built from TRBV20-1 and TRBJ2-3; maybe TRBD2 (6 bases). The CDR3 runs to 13 residues. Per the germline V gene, CDR1 is DFQATT and CDR2 is SNEGSKA (reference sequence). Trimming removed 5 bases from V and 1 base from J, with 10 bases in between. The CDR3 region is CSAFSGGTDTQYF. CDR3 sequence (DNA): TGCAGTGCTTTTAGCGGAGGCACAGATACGCAGTATTTT.

This chain links TRBV4-3 with TRBJ2-1; 10 positions agree with TRBD2. Germline V CDR1 and CDR2: LGHNA, YSLEER. The trim removed 4 bases at V and 7 bases at J, leaving 10 bases unmatched. This CDR3 is built from 16 residues. CDR3 protein: CASSLSLAGPLNEQFF. DNA of the CDR3: TGCGCCAGCAGCCTATCACTAGCGGGACCCTTGAATGAGCAGTTCTTC.

This clonotype was observed a few times. CDR3 bases: TGCAGCGCCACAGGACAGGGCCTTGGTGAAAAACTGTTTTTT. Protein sequence: CSATGQGLGEKLFF. V is TRBV29-1 and J is TRBJ1-4; 8 bases agree with TRBD1. Trimming cost V 7 bases and J 7 bases; bases outside gene matches: 11. The CDR3 has 14 residues. Germline CDR1 and CDR2: SQVTM and ANQGSEA.

This sequence joins TRBV5-6 and TRBJ2-7, with TRBD1 as a possible D gene (6 bases). The closer fit of TRBJ2-5 to the DNA end suggests the J call may be wrong. Per the germline V gene, CDR1 is SGHDT and CDR2 is YYEEEE. The CDR3 is 16 amino acids. The CDR3 region has the DNA TGTGCCAGCAGCAAAACCTGGACAGTCGGGGAGGAGACCCAGTACTTC. This encodes CASSKTWTVGEETQYF.

This clonotype was found a few times. The chain links TRBV5-1 to TRBJ2-1; D is ambiguous. CDR3 length equals 11 residues. Germline V CDR1 and CDR2: SGHRS, YFSETQ. V was pared by 3 bases and J by 9 bases, with 7 bases between. CDR3 loop: CASSSIREQFF. The CDR3, as DNA: TGCGCCAGCAGCTCCATTCGTGAGCAGTTCTTC.

The gene calls are TRBV14 and TRBJ2-5; TRBD1 is a possible D gene (6 bases). There are 14 residues in the CDR3. Germline loops: CDR1 SGHDN, CDR2 FVKESK. Trimming took 5 bases from V and 4 from J, leaving 14 bases between them. CDR3 sequence (DNA): TGTGCCAGCAGCGATGCAGGGGCTAGAGAGACCCAGTACTTC. Translating gives CASSDAGARETQYF.

V is TRBV10-3 and J is TRBJ1-1, with 9 bases aligning to TRBD1. The V gene's germline CDR1 is ENHRY and CDR2 SYGVKD. Trimming at V came to 5 bases and at J to 4 bases, leaving 2 bases not matched to a gene. There are 13 residues in the CDR3. The CDR3 nucleotides read TGTGCCATCAGTAAGACAGGGGGCACTGAAGCTTTCTTT. It yields the protein CAISKTGGTEAFF.

The chain recombines TRBV20-1 with TRBJ2-5; D possibly corresponds to TRBD1 (8 bases). Germline CDR1 is DFQATT and CDR2 is SNEGSKA (reference sequence). CDR3 size: 16 residues. V lost 0 bases, J lost 7 bases, and 21 bases lay in between. The CDR3 spells CSARERGGDRTGTQYF. The CDR3 bases are TGCAGTGCTAGAGAGAGAGGGGGGGACAGGACCGGGACCCAGTACTTC.

This sequence joins TRBV7-6 and TRBJ2-4; D is possibly TRBD1 or TRBD2 (5 bases each). Germline V gene data show CDR1 as SGHVS and CDR2 as FNYEAQ. V was clipped by 1 base and J by 1 base, with 11 bases between them. This CDR3 is built from 16 residues. For the CDR3, the DNA is TGTGCCAGCAGCTTAGGACGGGGACCCGCCAAAAACATTCAGTACTTC. Translating it yields CASSLGRGPAKNIQYF.

V usage is TRBV12-3 or TRBV12-4 and J usage is TRBJ1-1, with 7 bases matching TRBD1. Losses at the gene ends were 5 bases for V and 3 bases for J; bases not matched to a gene: 9. The CDR3 consists of 15 residues. CDR3 bases: TGTGCCAGCAGTGCAAATCGGGACAGCCACACTGAAGCTTTCTTT. Translated, it gives CASSANRDSHTEAFF.

The gene calls are TRBV20-1 and TRBJ2-3, with no clear D. Germline CDR1 and CDR2: DFQATT and SNEGSKA (reference sequence). This CDR3 contains 15 residues. The V gene lost 5 bases and the J gene lost 0 bases, with 15 bases spanning the gap. In nucleotides, the CDR3 is TGCAGTGCTCACCACAAAGGTTCTAGCACAGATACGCAGTATTTT. This sequence encodes CSAHHKGSSTDTQYF.

The table lists this clonotype with a few counts. This chain links TRBV10-3 with TRBJ2-5, with D uncertain. The V end lost 2 bases, the J end lost 2 bases, and 6 bases lay between the germline ends. This CDR3 is 13 amino acids long. Germline CDR1 reads ENHRY; CDR2 reads SYGVKD. In DNA, the CDR3 is TGTGCCATCAGTGAGCCCTATCAAGAGACCCAGTACTTC. Its protein is CAISEPYQETQYF.

This clonotype has a handful of counts. This sequence joins TRBV10-1 and TRBJ2-3; the D is unclear. Germline-derived CDR1 and CDR2 are WNHNN and SYGVQD (reference sequence). Trimming cost V 0 bases and J 0 bases, with 7 bases left between them. The CDR3 sequence is 15 residues long. In nucleotides, the CDR3 is TGCGCCAGCAGTGAGTCCGGATCTAGCACAGATACGCAGTATTTT. This translates into CASSESGSSTDTQYF.

Only a few counts were recorded for this clonotype. The rearrangement uses TRBV16 and TRBJ1-1; D is possibly TRBD1 (5 bases). Germline V lookup: CDR1 KGHSY, CDR2 FQNENV. This CDR3 is 16 amino acids long. V was pared by 4 bases and J by 0 bases, with 15 bases between. CDR3 coding DNA: TGTGCCAGCAGCCCCGCAGGGCGTGGTATGAACACTGAAGCTTTCTTT. Residues: CASSPAGRGMNTEAFF.

The rearrangement joins TRBV11-2 to TRBJ2-3, with D perhaps being TRBD1 or TRBD2 (5 bases each). The CDR3 extends over 15 amino acids. The germline V gene encodes CDR1 SGHAT and CDR2 FQNNGV. V lost 6 bases to trimming and J lost 6 bases, with 19 bases between them. The CDR3 sequence: CASRPSSGATDTQYF. In DNA, the CDR3 is TGTGCCAGCAGGCCTAGCAGTGGGGCCACGGATACGCAGTATTTT.

The genes are TRBV20-1 and TRBJ2-3; TRBD1 aligns across 7 bases. This CDR3 contains 14 residues. The V and J ends lost 3 bases and 2 bases, in that order; junction bases with no gene match: 5. CDR1 and CDR2 (germline): DFQATT, SNEGSKA (reference sequence). The CDR3 DNA follows: TGCAGTGCTAGCAACAGGGGAACCACAGATACGCAGTATTTT. As protein: CSASNRGTTDTQYF.

This clonotype was counted only a few times. The chain links TRBV4-1 to TRBJ2-4; maybe TRBD2 (7 bases). The CDR3 has 18 amino acids. Germline CDR1 MGHRA, CDR2 YSYEKL. Between the trimmed V and J ends, which lost 0 bases and 1 base, there was a span of 16 bases. The CDR3, as DNA: TGCGCCAGCAGCCAAGAGGGGGGGGCGCTGGGGGCCAAAAACATTCAGTACTTC. Protein product: CASSQEGGALGAKNIQYF.

V is TRBV7-9 and J is TRBJ2-7, with D tentatively TRBD2 (6 bases). Trimming took off 5 bases at V and 3 bases at J, with 11 bases between the two ends. CDR1 is SEHNR, CDR2 FQNEAQ, per germline (reference sequence). This CDR3 has 13 residues. The chain's CDR3 is CASSRDSDYEQYF. The CDR3 nucleotides read TGTGCCAGCAGCCGGGACTCGGACTACGAGCAGTACTTC.

This clonotype turned up a few times. The CDR3 nucleotides are TGTGCCATCAGTGGCAGCACCGAGGGGGAGACCCAGTACTTC. This translates into CAISGSTEGETQYF. V gene TRBV10-3 combines with J gene TRBJ2-5; either TRBD1 or TRBD2 may fit D (5 bases each). CDR1 ENHRY and CDR2 SYGVKD come from the germline V gene. V shed 4 bases and J shed 5 bases, with 14 bases lying between them. The length of the CDR3 is 14 residues.

This chain links TRBV27 with TRBJ1-4; the match to TRBD1 covers 7 bases. V lost 9 bases, J lost 4 bases, and 17 bases stayed unmatched. Germline CDR1 and CDR2: MNHEY and SMNVEV (reference sequence). The CDR3 loop spans 17 amino acids. CDR3 region: CASSPLTTGTDNEKLFF. The CDR3 region has the DNA TGTGCCAGTAGTCCACTGACGACCGGGACAGATAATGAAAAACTGTTTTTT.

The gene calls are TRBV20-1 and TRBJ1-2, with a tentative D call TRBD1 (6 bases). The CDR3 has 18 amino acids. Trimming removed 0 bases at V and 0 bases at J, with 20 bases between. Germline V gene lookup returns CDR1 DFQATT and CDR2 SNEGSKA (reference sequence). Here the CDR3 reads CSARDIQGVGWTNYGYTF. The CDR3 coding sequence is TGCAGTGCTAGAGATATACAGGGTGTAGGTTGGACTAACTATGGCTACACCTTC.

This clonotype was counted once. This chain joins TRBV2 and TRBJ2-4, with D maybe TRBD1 (5 bases). The DNA end favors TRBJ2-7, so the J call may be wrong. The CDR3 length is 12 residues. Per germline, CDR1 SNHLY and CDR2 FYNNEI. The DNA of the CDR3 is TGTGCCAGCAGTGCACAGGACTACGAGCAGTACTTC. This codes for CASSAQDYEQYF.